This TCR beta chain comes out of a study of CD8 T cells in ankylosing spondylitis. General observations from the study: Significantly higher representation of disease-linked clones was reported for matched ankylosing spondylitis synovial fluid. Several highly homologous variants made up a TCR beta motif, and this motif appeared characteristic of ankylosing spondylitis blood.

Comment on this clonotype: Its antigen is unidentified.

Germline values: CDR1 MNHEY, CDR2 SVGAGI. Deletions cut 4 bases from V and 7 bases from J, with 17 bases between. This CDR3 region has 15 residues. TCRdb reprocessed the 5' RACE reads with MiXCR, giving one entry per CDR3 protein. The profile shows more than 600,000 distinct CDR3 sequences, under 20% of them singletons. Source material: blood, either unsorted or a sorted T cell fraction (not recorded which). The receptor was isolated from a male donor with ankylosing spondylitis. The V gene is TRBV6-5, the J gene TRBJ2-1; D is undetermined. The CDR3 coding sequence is TGTGCCAGCAGTTCCCGAGGAAGGCCATCTAATGAGCAGTTCTTC. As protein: CASSSRGRPSNEQFF.